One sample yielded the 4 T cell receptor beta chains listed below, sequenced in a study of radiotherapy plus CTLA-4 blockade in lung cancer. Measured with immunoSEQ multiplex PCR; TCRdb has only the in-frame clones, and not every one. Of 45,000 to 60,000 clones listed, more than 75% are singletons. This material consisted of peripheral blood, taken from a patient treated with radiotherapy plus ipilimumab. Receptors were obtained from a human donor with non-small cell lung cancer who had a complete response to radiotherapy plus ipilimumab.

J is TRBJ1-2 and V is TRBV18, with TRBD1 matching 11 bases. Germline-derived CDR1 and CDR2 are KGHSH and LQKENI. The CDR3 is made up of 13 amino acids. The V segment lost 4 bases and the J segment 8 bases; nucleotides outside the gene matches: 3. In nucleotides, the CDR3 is TGTGCCAGCTCACAGGACAGGGGGCAAGGCTACACCTTC. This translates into CASSQDRGQGYTF. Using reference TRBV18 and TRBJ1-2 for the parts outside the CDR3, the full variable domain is NAGVMQNPRHLVRRRGQEARLRCSPMKGHSHVYWYRQLPEEGLKFMVYLQKENIIDESGMPKERFSAEFPKEGPSILRIQQVVRGDSAAYFCASSQDRGQGYTFGSGTRLTVV.

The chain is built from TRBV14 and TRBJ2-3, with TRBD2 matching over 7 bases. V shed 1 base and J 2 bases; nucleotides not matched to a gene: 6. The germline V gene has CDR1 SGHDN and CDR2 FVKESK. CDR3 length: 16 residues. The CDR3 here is CASSQAGGGYTDTQYF. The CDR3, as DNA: TGTGCCAGCAGCCAAGCGGGCGGGGGTTACACAGATACGCAGTATTTT.

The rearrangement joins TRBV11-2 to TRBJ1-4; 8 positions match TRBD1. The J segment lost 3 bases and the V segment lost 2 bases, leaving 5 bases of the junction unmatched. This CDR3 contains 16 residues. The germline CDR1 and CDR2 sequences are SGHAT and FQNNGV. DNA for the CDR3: TGTGCCAGCAGCTTATGGGCGGGACAGGCTAATGAAAAACTGTTTTTT. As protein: CASSLWAGQANEKLFF.

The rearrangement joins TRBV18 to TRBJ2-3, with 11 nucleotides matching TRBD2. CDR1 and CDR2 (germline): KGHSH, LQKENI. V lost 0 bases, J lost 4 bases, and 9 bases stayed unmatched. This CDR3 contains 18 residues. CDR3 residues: CASSPPLAGGEFPDTQYF. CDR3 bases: TGTGCCAGCTCACCACCGTTAGCGGGAGGGGAGTTCCCAGATACGCAGTATTTT.